The following is a T cell receptor beta chain sequence with its context. Lacking the conserved final phenylalanine or tryptophan, this CDR3 likely reflects a read error. These data come from a study of glioma-infiltrating T cells. Trimming removed 7 bases at V and 5 bases at J, with 21 bases between. Germline CDR1 is MNHEY and CDR2 is SMNVEV (reference sequence). The CDR3 consists of 15 residues. The iRepertoire nested amplicon-rescue multiplex PCR amplified TCR alpha and beta CDR3s from RNA. MiXCR, applied by TCRdb to the multiplex PCR reads, yields one record per CDR3 protein. The top ten clones hold 5.2% of a sample with under 200,000 distinct CDR3 sequences, under 55% of them seen once.

V usage is TRBV27 and J usage is TRBJ2-7, with D uncertain. This receptor was identified in a human donor with low-grade glioma or glioblastoma, undergoing nonglioma brain surgery, or in good health (not recorded which). The specimen sequenced was glioma tissue, nonneoplastic brain tissue, or PBMCs (not recorded which). CDR3 sequence (DNA): TGTGCCAGCACCACCACCCCGGGCCGTAACAACGAGCAGTACTCC. The encoded protein is CASTTTPGRNNEQYS.